The 13 T cell receptor beta chains given below trace back to one sample, sequenced in a study of blood T cell repertoires in COVID-19. Profiling relied on immunoSEQ multiplex PCR, and the TCRdb table lists in-frame clones only, not all of them. The sample has approximately 300,000 clones; approximately 86% are singletons. Sequenced material: peripheral blood. These receptors all come from a human donor with COVID-19, enrolled during active disease. The donor label of this sample is uncertain.

This clone has just one count. V is TRBV6-5 and J is TRBJ1-3; D is unclear. Germline V gives CDR1 MNHEY, CDR2 SVGAGI. Deletions cut 6 bases from V and 0 bases from J, with 9 bases between. CDR3 size: 14 residues. CDR3: CASRASGSGNTIYF. DNA of the CDR3: TGTGCCAGCAGGGCGAGCGGCTCTGGAAACACCATATATTTT.

This rearrangement joins TRBV18 to TRBJ1-5, with D hard to call. Germline V lookup: CDR1 KGHSH, CDR2 LQKENI. The CDR3 sequence is 17 residues long. V dropped 5 bases and J dropped 2 bases, with 19 bases sitting between them. CDR3 coding DNA: TGTGCCAGCTCATCCGATGGTGGTAACGGGGGCAATCAGCCCCAGCATTTT. Translating gives CASSSDGGNGGNQPQHF.

The genes are TRBV6-2 or TRBV6-3 and TRBJ2-3; 10 bases fit TRBD2. This CDR3 spans 17 amino acids. Trimming took 6 bases from V and 2 from J; bases not matched to a gene: 11. Germline V gives CDR1 MNHEY, CDR2 SVGEGT. The CDR3 reads CASSPRASGRHTDTQYF. The DNA for the CDR3 is TGTGCCAGCAGCCCCAGAGCTAGCGGGAGACACACAGATACGCAGTATTTT.

The gene calls are TRBV2 and TRBJ2-5; 8 positions agree with TRBD1. Per germline, CDR1 SNHLY and CDR2 FYNNEI. V trimming: 1 base; J trimming: 4 bases; junction bases outside the gene matches: 5. The CDR3 length is 15 residues. The CDR3 bases are TGTGCCAGCAGTGAAGGCAGGGGGCGCCGAGAGACCCAGTACTTC. It yields the protein CASSEGRGRRETQYF. Using reference TRBV2 and TRBJ2-5 for the parts outside the CDR3, the full variable domain is EPEVTQTPSHQVTQMGQEVILRCVPISNHLYFYWYRQILGQKVEFLVSFYNNEISEKSEIFDDQFSVERPDGSNFTLKIRSTKLEDSAMYFCASSEGRGRRETQYFGPGTRLLVL.

The genes are TRBV7-2 and TRBJ2-6; TRBD1 is a possible D gene (6 bases). The CDR3 sequence is 17 residues long. Germline assignment: CDR1 SGHTA and CDR2 FQGNSA. The V end was cut by 0 bases, the J end by 0 bases, with 9 bases between. CDR3 sequence (DNA): TGTGCCAGCAGCTTAGCGGGACATCCCTCTGGGGCCAACGTCCTGACTTTC. This gives the protein CASSLAGHPSGANVLTF. Supplemented by reference TRBV7-2 and TRBJ2-6, the full variable domain reads GAGVSQSPSNKVTEKGKDVELRCDPISGHTALYWYRQSLGQGLEFLIYFQGNSAPDKSGLPSDRFSAERTGGSVSTLTIQRTQQEDSAVYLCASSLAGHPSGANVLTFGAGSRLTVL.

This clone was seen only once. V gene TRBV28 combines with J gene TRBJ1-2; D not resolved. V lost 4 bases, J lost 6 bases, and 6 bases lay in between. The CDR3 has 11 residues. CDR1 MDHEN and CDR2 SYDVKM come from the germline V gene. The CDR3, as DNA: TGTGCCAGCAGTTCCCCGGATGGCTACACCTTC. It specifies CASSSPDGYTF.

This clone showed up just a few times. The sample has other DNA sequences that encode this CDR3 too. The chain uses TRBV5-1 and TRBJ1-5; D unresolved. Germline assignment: CDR1 SGHRS and CDR2 YFSETQ. Trimming removed 0 bases from V and 3 bases from J, with 7 bases in between. CDR3 length: 14 amino acids. The CDR3 nucleotides read TGCGCCAGCAGCTTGGGGGGAGACAATCAGCCCCAGCATTTT. This gives the protein CASSLGGDNQPQHF.

This clone was observed once. The rearrangement joins TRBV30 to TRBJ1-6, with D possibly matching TRBD1 (6 bases). There are 16 residues in the CDR3. Looked up from germline, CDR1 is GTSNPN and CDR2 is SVGIG (reference sequence). V was trimmed by 3 bases and J by 10 bases, leaving 22 bases between them. CDR3 sequence reads: CAWRFLAGGSGSPLHF. The CDR3 bases are TGTGCCTGGAGGTTTCTGGCGGGGGGCTCAGGATCACCCCTCCACTTT.

The chain joins TRBV9 to TRBJ2-2; D is possibly TRBD2 (6 bases). The length of the CDR3 is 17 residues. Germline V gene sequence: CDR1 SGDLS, CDR2 YYNGEE. Deletions cut 0 bases from V and 5 bases from J, with 17 bases between. The CDR3: CASSVVPAQGGTGELFF. Written as DNA, the CDR3 is TGTGCCAGCAGCGTAGTGCCCGCTCAGGGAGGAACCGGGGAGCTGTTTTTT.

The chain carries TRBV19 and TRBJ2-6; 9 positions match TRBD1. The CDR3 sequence is 19 residues long. Trimming cost V 1 base and J 2 bases; bases outside gene matches: 9. CDR1 is LNHDA, CDR2 SQIVND, per germline (reference sequence). The CDR3 DNA is TGTGCCAGTAGTATAGGGGGAGGGACAGGGACCCCTGGGGCCAACGTCCTGACTTTC. Its translation is CASSIGGGTGTPGANVLTF. Full variable domain (outside the CDR3, taken from reference TRBV19 and TRBJ2-6): DGGITQSPKYLFRKEGQNVTLSCEQNLNHDAMYWYRQDPGQGLRLIYYSQIVNDFQKGDIAEGYSVSREKKESFPLTVTSAQKNPTAFYLCASSIGGGTGTPGANVLTFGAGSRLTVL.

This chain uses TRBV30 with TRBJ2-5; the D gene is possibly TRBD2 (6 bases). This CDR3 comprises 13 residues. The V gene lost 0 bases and the J gene lost 7 bases, with 12 bases spanning the gap. Looked up from germline, CDR1 is GTSNPN and CDR2 is SVGIG (reference sequence). The chain's CDR3 is CAWSVGREVTQYF. In nucleotides, the CDR3 is TGTGCCTGGAGTGTCGGCAGGGAGGTGACCCAGTACTTC.

Note on this clone: Other DNA sequences of this sample code for an identical CDR3. The rearrangement joins TRBV5-1 to TRBJ1-5, with a tentative D call TRBD1 (5 bases). The CDR3 sequence is 14 residues long. Germline V lookup: CDR1 SGHRS, CDR2 YFSETQ. V shed 0 bases and J shed 4 bases, with 8 bases lying between them. The CDR3 sequence: CASSLAGGNQPQHF. CDR3 nucleotide sequence: TGCGCCAGCAGCTTGGCCGGGGGAAATCAGCCCCAGCATTTT.

The chain links TRBV28 to TRBJ1-6; D may be TRBD1 (6 bases). This CDR3 comprises 16 residues. The V end lost 6 bases, the J end lost 6 bases, and 18 bases lay between the germline ends. From germline, CDR1 is MDHEN and CDR2 SYDVKM. CDR3 protein: CASRRGGGAGNSPLHF. For the CDR3, the DNA is TGTGCCAGCAGGAGGGGTGGGGGCGCAGGTAATTCACCCCTCCACTTT.